The 22 T cell receptor beta chains below come from one sample, sequenced in a study of blood T cell repertoires in COVID-19. Sequencing was performed with immunoSEQ multiplex PCR; in TCRdb, only in-frame clones are kept and a portion is missing. The sample shows about 250,000 clones, just under 85% of them seen only once. The specimen was peripheral blood. These receptors were obtained from a man aged 50 or older with acute or convalescent COVID-19.

The chain is built from TRBV11-2 and TRBJ1-6, with a weak D call TRBD1 (5 bases). Germline V gene lookup returns CDR1 SGHAT and CDR2 FQNNGV. Trimming stripped 1 base from V and 9 bases from J, with 16 bases between. This CDR3 has 16 amino acids. CDR3 amino acids: CASSLVQGGLGSPLHF. As DNA, the CDR3 is TGTGCCAGCAGCTTAGTGCAGGGTGGGTTAGGTTCACCCCTCCACTTT.

This clone was counted a few times. The V and J genes are TRBV28 and TRBJ2-7; tentatively, D is TRBD2 (5 bases). V gave up 8 bases and J gave up 2 bases, with 10 bases separating them. This CDR3 is 12 amino acids long. CDR1 is MDHEN, CDR2 SYDVKM, per germline. CDR3 sequence: CASLRTPYEQYF. CDR3 bases: TGTGCCAGCTTGAGGACTCCCTACGAGCAGTACTTC.

The chain combines TRBV27 with TRBJ2-7; 9 positions agree with TRBD1. V lost 10 bases, J lost 3 bases, and 10 bases stayed unmatched. The germline CDR1 and CDR2 sequences are MNHEY and SMNVEV (reference sequence). The CDR3 contains 14 residues. The CDR3: CATSAGTGNYEQYF. The DNA of the CDR3 is TGTGCCACCTCCGCCGGGACAGGGAACTACGAGCAGTACTTC.

This clone was seen more than once but under ten times. The V call is TRBV9, the J call TRBJ2-1, with TRBD2 matching 12 bases. The CDR3 is made up of 17 amino acids. Looked up from germline, CDR1 is SGDLS and CDR2 is YYNGEE. After removal of 3 bases from V and 5 bases from J, the junction contained 9 bases not matched to a gene. The CDR3 nucleotides read TGTGCCAGCAGCGGGAATCCTGGACTAGCGGGAAACAATGAGCAGTTCTTC. This sequence encodes CASSGNPGLAGNNEQFF.

CDR3 bases: TGTGCCACCCCCCCGGGGTACTCAAATGAAAAACTGTTTTTT. The encoded protein is CATPPGYSNEKLFF. J is TRBJ1-4 and V is TRBV27; D gene ambiguous. Germline V CDR1 and CDR2: MNHEY, SMNVEV (reference sequence). Deletions cut 10 bases from V and 5 bases from J, with 17 bases between. This CDR3 is 14 amino acids long.

The rearrangement uses TRBV5-8 and TRBJ1-4; 8 nucleotides agree with TRBD1. Per germline, CDR1 SGHTS and CDR2 YDEGEE. V was pared by 2 bases and J by 8 bases, with 8 bases of the junction left unmatched. The CDR3 totals 15 residues. The DNA of the CDR3 is TGTGCCAGCAGCTTACAGGGGGATGGGGTAGAAAAACTGTTTTTT. It codes for CASSLQGDGVEKLFF.

This chain uses TRBV6-1 with TRBJ2-1; 8 bases agree with TRBD2. V gave up 3 bases and J gave up 4 bases; unmatched junction bases: 8. The CDR3 runs to 16 residues. Germline values: CDR1 MNHNS, CDR2 SASEGT. CDR3 sequence reads: CASSEVSGGRYNEQFF. The CDR3 coding sequence is TGTGCCAGCAGTGAGGTCAGCGGGGGCAGATACAATGAGCAGTTCTTC.

The gene calls are TRBV7-8 and TRBJ1-1, with TRBD1 matching 11 bases. Germline V gene sequence: CDR1 SGHVS, CDR2 FQNEAQ. Trimming took 5 bases from V and 4 from J; bases not matched to a gene: 6. The CDR3 is made up of 15 amino acids. The CDR3 sequence: CASSGLGQGGTEAFF. The CDR3 DNA follows: TGTGCCAGCAGCGGATTGGGACAGGGGGGCACTGAAGCTTTCTTT.

The gene calls are TRBV6-5 and TRBJ1-2; tentative D call: TRBD1 (5 bases). Trimming took off 6 bases at V and 5 bases at J, with 13 bases between the two ends. Germline-derived CDR1 and CDR2 are MNHEY and SVGAGI. The CDR3 loop spans 13 amino acids. DNA for the CDR3: TGTGCCAGCAGCTTGCAGGGTAAATATGGCTACACCTTC. Its protein is CASSLQGKYGYTF.

This rearrangement joins TRBV4-1 to TRBJ2-5; a weak D match, TRBD2 (6 bases). Trimming removed 3 bases at V and 5 bases at J, with 28 bases between. The CDR3 contains 19 residues. Per the germline V gene, CDR1 is MGHRA and CDR2 is YSYEKL. The CDR3 DNA follows: TGCGCCAGCAGCCAGTCTTCCCTTAGACTCGTCGATGCGGGGGAGACCCAGTACTTC. Translating it yields CASSQSSLRLVDAGETQYF.

The genes are TRBV4-1 and TRBJ1-2; TRBD1 might be the D (5 bases). Trimming left V 4 bases short and J 4 bases short, with 16 bases between. Germline-derived CDR1 and CDR2 are MGHRA and YSYEKL. The CDR3 extends over 15 amino acids. This CDR3 reads CASSLPVGGIYGYTF. Here the CDR3 DNA reads TGCGCCAGCAGCCTACCCGTGGGGGGTATCTATGGCTACACCTTC.

This clone came up once. This chain connects TRBV10-2 to TRBJ2-7, with unresolved D. The germline gives CDR1 WSHSY, CDR2 SAAADI. CDR3 size: 15 residues. The V and J ends lost 7 bases and 0 bases respectively, with 16 bases between them. CDR3 amino acids: CASKWWSESSYEQYF. The CDR3 DNA reads as TGCGCCAGCAAGTGGTGGAGCGAGAGCTCCTACGAGCAGTACTTC.

This chain connects TRBV5-6 to TRBJ2-2; the match to TRBD2 covers 7 bases. The CDR3 spans 14 residues. V lost 10 bases to trimming and J lost 6 bases; unmatched junction nucleotides: 12. Germline lookup yields CDR1 SGHDT and CDR2 YYEEEE. In DNA, the CDR3 is TGTGCCGGGGGACTATGGCGAATTGCCGGGGAGCTGTTTTTT. Translation: CAGGLWRIAGELFF.

The CDR3 coding sequence is TGTGCCAGCAGACCGGACAGGGGGAAGAACACTGAAGCTTTCTTT. Its translation: CASRPDRGKNTEAFF. The rearrangement links TRBV7-8 to TRBJ1-1; 10 nucleotides align to TRBD1. The CDR3 consists of 15 residues. After removal of 6 bases from V and 1 base from J, the junction contained 5 bases not matched to a gene. From germline, CDR1 is SGHVS and CDR2 FQNEAQ. The full variable domain, its missing parts supplied by reference TRBV7-8 and TRBJ1-1, is GAGVSQSPRYKVAKRGQDVALRCDPISGHVSLFWYQQALGQGPEFLTYFQNEAQLDKSGLPSDRFFAERPEGSVSTLKIQRTQQEDSAVYLCASRPDRGKNTEAFFGQGTRLTVV.

The genes are TRBV5-1 and TRBJ1-1; D unclear. The germline V gene has CDR1 SGHRS and CDR2 YFSETQ. The CDR3 is 18 residues long. V was pared by 7 bases and J by 1 base, with 26 bases between. Here the CDR3 DNA reads TGCGCCAGCCGCTATCGAACGGGTCTCGGATTTGCGAACACTGAAGCTTTCTTT. Translation gives CASRYRTGLGFANTEAFF.

The chain is built from TRBV11-2 and TRBJ2-1; TRBD2 matches 8 bases. The germline CDR1 and CDR2 sequences are SGHAT and FQNNGV. This CDR3 has 16 amino acids. Unmatched junction bases numbered 2, after V lost 1 base and J lost 0 bases. In DNA form, the CDR3 reads TGTGCCAGCAGCTTAGCCGGGGGGGGCTCCTACAATGAGCAGTTCTTC. This codes for CASSLAGGGSYNEQFF.

The rearrangement links TRBV4-2 to TRBJ1-6; TRBD1 might be the D (5 bases). Germline assignment: CDR1 LGHNA and CDR2 YNFKEQ. Trimming left V 3 bases short and J 5 bases short, with 8 bases between. The CDR3 has 14 residues. CDR3 sequence reads: CASSQAGNNSPLHF. Written as DNA, the CDR3 is TGTGCCAGCAGCCAGGCAGGGAATAATTCACCCCTCCACTTT.

J is TRBJ1-4 and V is TRBV28; 7 nucleotides line up with TRBD1. The CDR3 has 14 amino acids. Germline loops: CDR1 MDHEN, CDR2 SYDVKM. V lost 4 bases to trimming and J lost 10 bases; unmatched junction nucleotides: 9. The chain's CDR3 is CASSSGTALGKLFF. CDR3 nucleotides: TGTGCCAGCAGTTCCGGGACAGCCTTAGGAAAACTGTTTTTT.

The chain uses TRBV30 and TRBJ1-3, with no clear D. CDR3 length: 15 amino acids. Germline V CDR1 and CDR2: GTSNPN, SVGIG (reference sequence). Trimming stripped 2 bases from V and 0 bases from J, with 11 bases between. The CDR3 coding sequence is TGTGCCTGGAGTCGAGAGGAATTCTCTGGAAACACCATATATTTT. It is translated as CAWSREEFSGNTIYF.

This chain's CDR3 is CASSQERGQRSGNTIYF. CDR3 coding DNA: TGTGCCAGCAGCCAAGAAAGGGGGCAGCGGTCTGGAAACACCATATATTTT. The chain links TRBV4-2 to TRBJ1-3; 7 bases are a match to TRBD1. The CDR3 is made up of 17 amino acids. CDR1 LGHNA and CDR2 YNFKEQ come from the germline V gene. J gave up 1 base and V 0 bases, and 6 bases lay outside the gene matches.

The rearrangement joins TRBV19 to TRBJ2-5; D might be TRBD2 (6 bases). V was cut by 7 bases and J by 1 base, with 13 bases left in between. Germline V gene lookup returns CDR1 LNHDA and CDR2 SQIVND (reference sequence). This CDR3 is built from 14 residues. The CDR3 spells CASNVGGGQETQYF. The CDR3 bases are TGTGCCAGTAATGTGGGGGGAGGCCAAGAGACCCAGTACTTC. Full variable domain (missing parts from reference TRBV19 and TRBJ2-5): DGGITQSPKYLFRKEGQNVTLSCEQNLNHDAMYWYRQDPGQGLRLIYYSQIVNDFQKGDIAEGYSVSREKKESFPLTVTSAQKNPTAFYLCASNVGGGQETQYFGPGTRLLVL.

This chain uses TRBV10-3 with TRBJ2-3; 8 bases are shared with TRBD2. With V trimmed by 10 bases and J by 3 bases, 6 bases remained unmatched. CDR3 length equals 13 residues. Germline V CDR1 and CDR2: ENHRY, SYGVKD. The CDR3 loop is CATAGVGTDTQYF. The CDR3 coding sequence is TGTGCCACAGCGGGAGTTGGGACAGATACGCAGTATTTT.